This T cell receptor beta chain was profiled in a study of T cell responses to AZD1222 COVID-19 vaccine. About the research overall: Second-dose groups at about 4 or about 12 weeks were pooled.

Using immunoSEQ multiplex PCR, the repertoire was profiled, and TCRdb retains in-frame clones only, with some absent. The sample yields 90,000 to 120,000 clones, approximately 90% seen once. The CDR3 runs to 17 residues. In regard to this clone: Its antigen is not identified.

General study findings and limits: Among vaccine-associated CD4 TCRs, coverage spanned spike, with dominance at 160-218 and 743-854.

The gene calls are TRBV12-2 and TRBJ2-5; the table gives TRBD1 as D, unverified against the DNA. TRBV12-2 is marked as a pseudogene. The receptor was derived from an adult in good health. The source material was peripheral blood, sampled on day 0 of AZD1222 vaccination. The CDR3 spells CASRTPGGTGDQETQYF. CDR3 DNA: TGTGCAAGTCGCACCCCTGGAGGGACAGGGGACCAAGAGACCCAGTACTTC.